This T cell receptor beta chain was documented in a study of blood T cell repertoires in COVID-19. CDR3 size: 15 residues. Germline CDR1 and CDR2: SEHNR and FQNEAQ (reference sequence). V dropped 4 bases and J dropped 10; count of bases not matched to a gene: 10. Authors' processing steps: Reference gene primer amplification gave nucleated cell count estimates. Here immunoSEQ multiplex PCR was the method, and the copy in TCRdb shows in-frame clones only, minus some. V and J calls and clone size are as listed in that table; D and trimming were resolved from the DNA. The sample has some 490,000 clones, 70% to 90% seen once.

This sequence joins TRBV7-9 and TRBJ2-1; 10 positions agree with TRBD2. Sequencing used peripheral blood. The receptor comes from a human donor in a cohort sampled during active COVID-19. The CDR3 bases are TGTGCCAGCAGCTCGATCGGCCTAGCGGGGGACGAGCAGTTCTTC. This sequence encodes CASSSIGLAGDEQFF.